The 31 T cell receptor beta chains reported below all come from one sample, sequenced in a study of T cell responses to AZD1222 COVID-19 vaccine listed by TCRdb under 2021. In light of the paper, this sample's time point label describes: baseline before first vaccination. This sample's treatment or condition label indicates: meningococcal conjugate vaccine given as trial control. Library construction relied on the immunoSEQ multiplex PCR assay. Imported from immuneACCESS, the table was reduced by TCRdb to in-frame sequences with V and J called. These copies leave out some clones; in studies compared against another copy, an unresolved V gene accounts for under half, and the cause of the remainder is not known. Here the sample has about 110,000 clones; roughly 87% occur a single time. Roughly 3.2% of the sample belongs to the ten largest clones. The sample here was peripheral blood, taken on day 0 of MenACWY control vaccination. The receptors were gathered from an adult in good health.

This chain links TRBV11-2 with TRBJ1-2; possibly TRBD1 for D (5 bases). CDR3 size: 15 residues. Trimming shortened V by 5 bases and J by 0 bases, and 13 bases separated the two germline ends. Germline CDR1 and CDR2: SGHAT and FQNNGV. CDR3 DNA sequence: TGTGCCAGCAGCCCCGGGGGAGGTGCTAACTATGGCTACACCTTC. This sequence encodes CASSPGGGANYGYTF.

The genes are TRBV9 and TRBJ2-2; the match to TRBD1 covers 9 bases. Germline V gene lookup returns CDR1 SGDLS and CDR2 YYNGEE. V was pared by 4 bases and J by 5 bases, with 3 bases of the junction left unmatched. This CDR3 has 14 residues. CDR3 protein: CASSPGQGTGELFF. The CDR3 nucleotides read TGTGCCAGCAGCCCGGGACAGGGTACCGGGGAGCTGTTTTTT.

V usage is TRBV11-3 and J usage is TRBJ2-1; 7 bases fit TRBD2. Losses at the gene ends were 2 bases for V and 8 bases for J; bases not matched to a gene: 9. The V gene's germline CDR1 is SGHNT and CDR2 YENEEA. The CDR3 sequence is 15 residues long. CDR3 amino acids: CASSLLGTGRDEQFF. In DNA, the CDR3 is TGTGCCAGCAGCTTATTGGGGACGGGGAGGGATGAGCAGTTCTTC. The whole variable domain, filled in from reference TRBV11-3 and TRBJ2-1, reads EAGVVQSPRYKIIEKKQPVAFWCNPISGHNTLYWYLQNLGQGPELLIRYENEEAVDDSQLPKDRFSAERLKGVDSTLKIQPAELGDSAVYLCASSLLGTGRDEQFFGPGTRLTVL.

This chain links TRBV7-2 with TRBJ2-1, with 14 bases that match TRBD2. Germline V gene sequence: CDR1 SGHTA, CDR2 FQGNSA. The CDR3 is 18 residues long. J lost 0 bases, V lost 1 base, and 2 bases had no gene match. CDR3 nucleotides: TGTGCCAGCAGCTTAGTTGGGACTAGCGGGGGCTCCTACAATGAGCAGTTCTTC. This sequence encodes CASSLVGTSGGSYNEQFF.

The chain links TRBV10-2 to TRBJ2-4; 8 bases are shared with TRBD2. Per the germline V gene, CDR1 is WSHSY and CDR2 is SAAADI. With 7 bases clipped from V and 9 bases from J, the junction kept 8 bases outside the gene matches. The CDR3 sequence is 13 residues long. CDR3 protein: CASNPGLVSIQYF. The CDR3 DNA follows: TGCGCCAGCAACCCGGGACTAGTTTCCATTCAGTACTTC.

The sample holds one count of this clone. V and J are TRBV11-3 and TRBJ2-1; 10 nucleotides agree with TRBD2. The V and J ends lost 5 bases and 2 bases, in that order; junction bases with no gene match: 3. The CDR3 contains 15 residues. The germline V gene has CDR1 SGHNT and CDR2 YENEEA. The CDR3 sequence: CASSLSGGTYNEQFF. As DNA, the CDR3 is TGTGCCAGCAGCCTTAGCGGGGGGACCTACAATGAGCAGTTCTTC.

The V call is TRBV5-1, the J call TRBJ1-4; no firm D call. The CDR3 extends over 15 amino acids. Trimming stripped 0 bases from V and 8 bases from J, with 14 bases between. Looked up from germline, CDR1 is SGHRS and CDR2 is YFSETQ. The CDR3 spells CASSLGNPQAEKLFF. In DNA, the CDR3 is TGCGCCAGCAGCTTGGGCAATCCCCAGGCGGAAAAACTGTTTTTT.

This chain uses TRBV19 with TRBJ1-5; 8 bases map to TRBD1. V trimming: 6 bases; J trimming: 0 bases; junction bases outside the gene matches: 7. CDR3 length equals 16 residues. The germline gives CDR1 LNHDA, CDR2 SQIVND (reference sequence). The CDR3 bases are TGTGCCAGTAGCACCAGGGGGCGGAATAGCAATCAGCCCCAGCATTTT. Encoded protein: CASSTRGRNSNQPQHF.

The chain recombines TRBV19 with TRBJ2-7; TRBD1 or TRBD2 may be the D gene (5 bases each). CDR1 and CDR2 (germline): LNHDA, SQIVND (reference sequence). V lost 6 bases and J lost 5, with 20 bases in between. The CDR3 runs to 15 residues. The CDR3 bases are TGTGCCAGTAGCGTAGGGACCGCCAAAGGACACGAGCAGTACTTC. Residues: CASSVGTAKGHEQYF.

The V gene is TRBV19, the J gene TRBJ2-2; D is ambiguous. The CDR3 spans 16 residues. V was shortened by 6 bases and J by 5 bases, with 19 bases between the two germline ends. Germline CDR1 LNHDA, CDR2 SQIVND (reference sequence). The CDR3 spells CASSPTPVQGTGELFF. Here the CDR3 DNA reads TGTGCCAGTAGCCCTACTCCGGTCCAAGGGACCGGGGAGCTGTTTTTT.

The chain is built from TRBV27 and TRBJ1-5; D gene uncertain. CDR3 length equals 14 residues. The germline V and J ends were trimmed by 4 bases and 6 bases, with 13 bases remaining between them. Germline V gene data show CDR1 as MNHEY and CDR2 as SMNVEV (reference sequence). As DNA, the CDR3 is TGTGCCAGCAGTTCATCCGGTGTCGGTCAGCCCCAGCATTTT. It translates to CASSSSGVGQPQHF.

The gene calls are TRBV28 and TRBJ2-7; D ambiguous. V was shortened by 3 bases and J by 0 bases, with 12 bases between the two germline ends. CDR1 is MDHEN, CDR2 SYDVKM, per germline. This CDR3 has 15 residues. CDR3: CASSLSATGSYEQYF. CDR3 DNA sequence: TGTGCCAGCAGTTTGTCAGCTACCGGCTCCTACGAGCAGTACTTC.

The V call is TRBV7-2, the J call TRBJ2-3; 10 bases match TRBD2. Germline CDR1 reads SGHTA; CDR2 reads FQGNSA. V lost 4 bases and J lost 10; bases outside the gene matches: 11. The CDR3 totals 15 residues. The CDR3 sequence: CASSYSGGALSAQYF. CDR3 nucleotide sequence: TGTGCCAGCAGCTACAGCGGGGGGGCCTTATCCGCGCAGTATTTT.

The chain employs TRBV30 and TRBJ2-1; a weak D match, TRBD1 (6 bases). The V and J ends lost 0 bases and 3 bases respectively, with 15 bases between them. Germline V gene sequence: CDR1 GTSNPN, CDR2 SVGIG (reference sequence). CDR3 length: 16 residues. The CDR3 protein is CAWSVRQQGIYNEQFF. CDR3 in DNA: TGTGCCTGGAGTGTACGTCAACAGGGAATCTACAATGAGCAGTTCTTC.

The CDR3 here is CATSRDSGRSVDTQYF. The CDR3 DNA is TGTGCCACCAGCAGAGATTCTGGGCGGAGTGTAGATACGCAGTATTTT. The V gene is TRBV15, the J gene TRBJ2-3; no clear D gene. The CDR3 has 16 amino acids. V lost 0 bases, J lost 5 bases, and 15 bases lay in between. CDR1 is LNHNV and CDR2 is YYDKDF in the germline V gene (reference sequence).

The chain links TRBV19 to TRBJ1-1; TRBD1 aligns across 9 bases. Trimming at V came to 4 bases and at J to 6 bases, leaving 12 bases not matched to a gene. Germline V lookup: CDR1 LNHDA, CDR2 SQIVND (reference sequence). The CDR3 has 16 amino acids. CDR3 residues: CASSTWGQGQGAEAFF. The CDR3, as DNA: TGTGCCAGTAGTACTTGGGGACAGGGTCAGGGCGCTGAAGCTTTCTTT.

This clone was detected once. V is TRBV2 and J is TRBJ2-3; no clear D gene. The CDR3 is 12 amino acids. CDR1 is SNHLY, CDR2 FYNNEI, per germline. V was shortened by 4 bases and J by 6 bases, with 8 bases between the two germline ends. The DNA of the CDR3 is TGTGCCAGCAGTGCGGGCTCCGATACGCAGTATTTT. Its protein product is CASSAGSDTQYF.

The CDR3: CASSSHRERRAFF. In nucleotides, the CDR3 is TGTGCCAGTAGTTCACACAGGGAACGGAGAGCTTTCTTT. The J gene is TRBJ1-1, the V gene TRBV19; TRBD1 is a possible D gene (6 bases). Per the germline V gene, CDR1 is LNHDA and CDR2 is SQIVND (reference sequence). The V end was cut by 5 bases, the J end by 10 bases, with 17 bases between. CDR3 length: 13 residues.

As regards this clone: The junction and the germline gene differ at one end; a read error may be behind it. The rearrangement uses TRBV7-7 and TRBJ1-6; D remains ambiguous. The length of the CDR3 is 14 residues. In germline, CDR1 is SSHAT, CDR2 FNYEAQ (reference sequence). The CDR3 nucleotides are TGTGCTAGCAGCCCGGAGGGTACGAATTCACCCCTCCACTTT. Translating it yields CASSPEGTNSPLHF.

This clone was seen a single time. The chain joins TRBV27 to TRBJ1-5; 9 bases are a match to TRBD1. CDR1 and CDR2 (germline): MNHEY, SMNVEV (reference sequence). The CDR3 is 15 residues long. J gave up 4 bases and V 5 bases, and 6 bases lay outside the gene matches. CDR3: CASSRTGDGNQPQHF. The DNA for the CDR3 is TGTGCCAGCAGTCGGACAGGGGACGGGAATCAGCCCCAGCATTTT.

The chain links TRBV12-5 to TRBJ2-3; weak D call: TRBD2 (6 bases). This CDR3 comprises 12 residues. Trimming took off 6 bases at V and 4 bases at J, with 8 bases between the two ends. Germline CDR1 is LGHNT and CDR2 is FRNRAP. The CDR3 DNA sequence: TGTGCTAGTGGGCGGGACGCAGATACGCAGTATTTT. Translated, it gives CASGRDADTQYF.

CDR3 DNA sequence: TGCGCCAGCAGCCAAGGCCCGACAGGGGGCGGGCAGCAGTACTTC. This encodes CASSQGPTGGGQQYF. This chain links TRBV4-1 with TRBJ2-7; 10 bases agree with TRBD1. The CDR3 is 15 amino acids. The trim removed 1 base at V and 8 bases at J, leaving 8 bases unmatched. The germline gives CDR1 MGHRA, CDR2 YSYEKL.

J is TRBJ2-1 and V is TRBV5-1; TRBD1 aligns across 8 bases. The CDR3 totals 14 residues. Germline trimming cut 4 bases from V and 8 bases from J; bases unmatched to any gene: 8. Per the germline V gene, CDR1 is SGHRS and CDR2 is YFSETQ. CDR3 in DNA: TGCGCCAGCAGCGTACAGGGGGGTAGCGATGAGCAGTTCTTC. The encoded protein is CASSVQGGSDEQFF.

The table lists this clone with a few counts. The DNA of the CDR3 is TGTGCCAGCATCGGGGGACCAAATGAAAAACTGTTTTTT. Protein product: CASIGGPNEKLFF. The V call is TRBV27, the J call TRBJ1-4; the D gene is possibly TRBD1 (5 bases). The CDR3 loop spans 13 amino acids. V was trimmed by 7 bases and J by 5 bases, leaving 11 bases between them. The germline gives CDR1 MNHEY, CDR2 SMNVEV (reference sequence).

The chain combines TRBV12-3 or TRBV12-4 with TRBJ1-2, with a possible D match to TRBD1 (5 bases). The V and J ends lost 6 bases and 6 bases respectively, with 14 bases between them. The CDR3 has 13 residues. For the CDR3, the DNA is TGTGCCAGCAGCTCAGCCAGGGTGCATGGCTACACCTTC. Residues: CASSSARVHGYTF.

The J gene is TRBJ2-2, the V gene TRBV4-2; D is perhaps TRBD1 or TRBD2 (6 bases each). Trimming pared 4 bases from V and 7 bases from J, leaving 16 bases between. This CDR3 is built from 15 residues. Germline lookup yields CDR1 LGHNA and CDR2 YNFKEQ. The CDR3 spells CASSPRARGDGELFF. The CDR3 region has the DNA TGTGCCAGCAGCCCGAGAGCTAGGGGGGACGGGGAGCTGTTTTTT.

This clone was counted a single time. V and J are TRBV6-5 and TRBJ2-6; D is uncertain. Germline CDR1 reads MNHEY; CDR2 reads SVGAGI. V was shortened by 6 bases and J by 0 bases, with 9 bases between the two germline ends. CDR3 length equals 15 residues. The CDR3 protein is CASRDEPSGANVLTF. The CDR3 DNA reads TGTGCCAGCAGGGACGAGCCCTCTGGGGCCAACGTCCTGACTTTC.

V and J are TRBV5-5 and TRBJ2-1; D is perhaps TRBD1 (6 bases). The V gene lost 4 bases and the J gene lost 8 bases, with 16 bases spanning the gap. CDR3 length: 14 amino acids. Germline CDR1 reads SGHKS; CDR2 reads YYEKEE (reference sequence). The CDR3 DNA reads TGTGCCAGCAGCCACAACAGGGCAGGCTATGAGCAGTTCTTC. Protein: CASSHNRAGYEQFF.

This chain links TRBV7-3 with TRBJ2-3; D gene ambiguous. V gave up 1 base and J gave up 4 bases, with 6 bases separating them. Per germline, CDR1 SGHTA and CDR2 FQGTGA. This CDR3 is 13 amino acids long. CDR3 amino acids: CASSLNTPDTQYF. The CDR3 region has the DNA TGTGCCAGCAGCTTAAATACCCCAGATACGCAGTATTTT.

The chain recombines TRBV3-1 (or the pseudogene TRBV3-2) with TRBJ2-3; D not certain. The germline V gene has CDR1 LGHDT and CDR2 YNNKEL (reference sequence). This CDR3 has 12 residues. V lost 4 bases and J 3 bases, leaving 5 bases between the germline ends. In DNA, the CDR3 is TGTGCCAGCAGCCCGGGTACAGATACGCAGTATTTT. This codes for CASSPGTDTQYF.

The CDR3 DNA follows: TGTGCCTGGAGTGTAGGGGCCGAGCAGTACTTC. As protein: CAWSVGAEQYF. This chain links TRBV30 with TRBJ2-7; weak D call: TRBD1 (5 bases). The germline gives CDR1 GTSNPN, CDR2 SVGIG (reference sequence). V was clipped by 0 bases and J by 6 bases, with 6 bases between them. The CDR3 runs to 11 residues.